A single TCR beta chain is shown here with its context. As yet, its antigen is unknown. This sample is part of a study of radiotherapy plus CTLA-4 blockade in lung cancer. Study findings and constraints: Subsequent to radiotherapy plus ipilimumab, tumor-derived TCR clones underwent expansion in blood.

CDR1 and CDR2 from the germline V gene are ENHRY and SYGVKD. The CDR3 runs to 15 residues. Unmatched junction bases numbered 2, after V lost 3 bases and J lost 0 bases. This table comes from immunoSEQ multiplex PCR, and its TCRdb copy is limited to in-frame clones, with some not included. The table includes 90,000 to 100,000 clones, approximately 74% detected once. Each patient with chemo-refractory metastatic non-small-cell lung cancer was treated with focal radiation plus CTLA-4 blockade using ipilimumab. The source is a human donor with non-small cell lung cancer who had a partial response to radiotherapy plus ipilimumab. Some clones in this sample may be carry-over from other donors' samples. The specimen comprised peripheral blood, sampled from a patient treated with radiotherapy plus ipilimumab. V usage is TRBV10-3 and J usage is TRBJ2-3; TRBD2 matches at 8 bases. DNA of the CDR3: TGTGCCATCAGTGATATAGCGGGGAGCACAGATACGCAGTATTTT. Its translation: CAISDIAGSTDTQYF.